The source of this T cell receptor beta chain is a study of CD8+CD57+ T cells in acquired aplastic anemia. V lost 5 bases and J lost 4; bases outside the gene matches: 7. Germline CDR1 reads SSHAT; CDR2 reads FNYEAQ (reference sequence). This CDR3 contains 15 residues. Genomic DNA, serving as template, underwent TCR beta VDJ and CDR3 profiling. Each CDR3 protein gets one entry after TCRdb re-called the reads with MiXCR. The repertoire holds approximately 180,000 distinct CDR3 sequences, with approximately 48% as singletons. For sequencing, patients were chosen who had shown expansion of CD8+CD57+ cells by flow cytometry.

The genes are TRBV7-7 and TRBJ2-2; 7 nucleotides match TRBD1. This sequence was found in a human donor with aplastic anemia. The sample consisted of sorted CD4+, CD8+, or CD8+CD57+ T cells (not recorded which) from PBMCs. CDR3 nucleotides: TGTGCCAGCAGCCCTCTGACAGGGAGCACCGGGGAGCTGTTTTTT. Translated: CASSPLTGSTGELFF.